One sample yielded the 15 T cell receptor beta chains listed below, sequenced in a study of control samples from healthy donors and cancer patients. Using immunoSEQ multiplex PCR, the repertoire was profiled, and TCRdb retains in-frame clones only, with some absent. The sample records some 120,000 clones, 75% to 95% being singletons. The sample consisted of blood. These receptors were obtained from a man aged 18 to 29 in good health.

CDR3 sequence reads: CASSRQGQFTEAFF. DNA of the CDR3: TGTGCCAGCAGTCGACAGGGGCAGTTTACTGAAGCTTTCTTT. V and J are TRBV2 and TRBJ1-1; the match to TRBD1 covers 8 bases. The junction had 7 bases not matched to a gene; V was cut back by 5 bases and J by 5 bases. Germline V gene data show CDR1 as SNHLY and CDR2 as FYNNEI. The CDR3 spans 14 residues.

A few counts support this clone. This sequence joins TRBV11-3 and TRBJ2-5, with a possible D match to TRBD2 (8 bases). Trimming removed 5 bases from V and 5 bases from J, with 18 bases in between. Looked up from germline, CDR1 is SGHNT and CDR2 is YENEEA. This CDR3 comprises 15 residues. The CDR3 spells CASSTRTGGGETQYF. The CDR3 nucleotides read TGTGCCAGCAGCACCCGGACAGGCGGGGGGGAGACCCAGTACTTC.

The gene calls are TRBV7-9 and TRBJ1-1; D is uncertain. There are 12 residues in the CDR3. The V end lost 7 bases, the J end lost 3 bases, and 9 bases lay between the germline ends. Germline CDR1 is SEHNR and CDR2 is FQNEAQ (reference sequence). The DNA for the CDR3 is TGTGCCAGCACCCGTGGGGACACTGAAGCTTTCTTT. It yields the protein CASTRGDTEAFF. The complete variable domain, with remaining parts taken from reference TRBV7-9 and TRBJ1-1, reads DTGVSQNPRHKITKRGQNVTFRCDPISEHNRLYWYRQTLGQGPEFLTYFQNEAQLEKSRLLSDRFSAERPKGSFSTLEIQRTEQGDSAMYLCASTRGDTEAFFGQGTRLTVV.

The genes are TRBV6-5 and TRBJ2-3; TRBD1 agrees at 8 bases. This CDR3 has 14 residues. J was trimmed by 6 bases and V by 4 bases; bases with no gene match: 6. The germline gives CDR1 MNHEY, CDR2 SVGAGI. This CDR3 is CASSWDRIPDTQYF. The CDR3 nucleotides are TGTGCCAGCAGTTGGGACAGGATTCCCGATACGCAGTATTTT.

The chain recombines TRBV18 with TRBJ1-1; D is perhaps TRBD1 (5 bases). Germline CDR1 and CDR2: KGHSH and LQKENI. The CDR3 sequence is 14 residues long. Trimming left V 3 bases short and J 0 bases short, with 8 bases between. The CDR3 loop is CASSPRGMNTEAFF. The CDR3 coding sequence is TGTGCCAGCTCACCTCGGGGCATGAACACTGAAGCTTTCTTT.

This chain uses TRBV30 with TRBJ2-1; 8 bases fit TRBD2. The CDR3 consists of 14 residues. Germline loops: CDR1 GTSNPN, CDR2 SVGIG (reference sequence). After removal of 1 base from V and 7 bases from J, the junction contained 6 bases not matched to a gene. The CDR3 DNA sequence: TGTGCCTGGAGTGGACTAGCGACCTCTAATGAGCAGTTCTTC. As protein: CAWSGLATSNEQFF.

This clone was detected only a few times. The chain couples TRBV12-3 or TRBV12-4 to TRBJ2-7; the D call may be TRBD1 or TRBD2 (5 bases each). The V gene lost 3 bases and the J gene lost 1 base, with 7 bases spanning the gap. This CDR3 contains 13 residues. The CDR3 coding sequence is TGTGCCAGCAGTTTGGGGGAGTCCTACGAGCAGTACGTC. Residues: CASSLGESYEQYV.

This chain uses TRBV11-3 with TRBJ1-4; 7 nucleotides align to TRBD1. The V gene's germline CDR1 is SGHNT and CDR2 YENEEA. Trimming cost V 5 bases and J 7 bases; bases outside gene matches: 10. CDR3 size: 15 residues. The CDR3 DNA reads TGTGCCAGCAGCCCTCGCTCCGGGACAGCTGAAAAACTGTTTTTT. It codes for CASSPRSGTAEKLFF.

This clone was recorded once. CDR3 region: CASSVDRGGNQPQHF. CDR3 nucleotides: TGTGCCAGCAGCGTAGACAGGGGGGGCAATCAGCCCCAGCATTTT. The rearrangement links TRBV28 to TRBJ1-5, with 9 bases identical to TRBD1. The CDR3 consists of 15 residues. Germline assignment: CDR1 MDHEN and CDR2 SYDVKM. V lost 6 bases, J lost 2 bases, and 5 bases stayed unmatched.

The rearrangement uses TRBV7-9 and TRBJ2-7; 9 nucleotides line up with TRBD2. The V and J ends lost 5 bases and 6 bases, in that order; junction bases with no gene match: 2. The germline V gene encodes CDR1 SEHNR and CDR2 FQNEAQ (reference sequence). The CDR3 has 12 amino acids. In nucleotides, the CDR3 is TGTGCCAGCAGCCAACTAGCGGGCGAGCAGTACTTC. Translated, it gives CASSQLAGEQYF.

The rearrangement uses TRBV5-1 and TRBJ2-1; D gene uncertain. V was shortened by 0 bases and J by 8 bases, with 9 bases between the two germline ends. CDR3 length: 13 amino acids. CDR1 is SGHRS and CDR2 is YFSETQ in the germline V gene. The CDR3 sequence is CASSLGVGDEQFF. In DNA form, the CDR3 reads TGCGCCAGCAGCTTGGGGGTGGGTGATGAGCAGTTCTTC.

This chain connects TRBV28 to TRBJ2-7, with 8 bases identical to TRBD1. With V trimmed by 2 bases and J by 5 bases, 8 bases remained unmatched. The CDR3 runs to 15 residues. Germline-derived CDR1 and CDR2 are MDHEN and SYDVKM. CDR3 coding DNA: TGTGCCAGCAGTTTACTCCAGGGGGCATTCAACGAGCAGTACTTC. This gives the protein CASSLLQGAFNEQYF.

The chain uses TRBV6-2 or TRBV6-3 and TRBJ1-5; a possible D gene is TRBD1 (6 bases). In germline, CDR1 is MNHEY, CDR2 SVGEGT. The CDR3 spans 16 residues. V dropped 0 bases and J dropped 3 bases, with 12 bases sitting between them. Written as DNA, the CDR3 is TGTGCCAGCAGTTACTCTAGGACAGTGATCAATCAGCCCCAGCATTTT. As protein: CASSYSRTVINQPQHF.

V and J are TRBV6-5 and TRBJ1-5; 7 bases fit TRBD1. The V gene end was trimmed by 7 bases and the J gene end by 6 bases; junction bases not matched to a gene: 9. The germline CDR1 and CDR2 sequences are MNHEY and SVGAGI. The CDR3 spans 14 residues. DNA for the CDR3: TGTGCCAGCACCCTGGACAGGTACGGTCAGCCCCAGCATTTT. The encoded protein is CASTLDRYGQPQHF.

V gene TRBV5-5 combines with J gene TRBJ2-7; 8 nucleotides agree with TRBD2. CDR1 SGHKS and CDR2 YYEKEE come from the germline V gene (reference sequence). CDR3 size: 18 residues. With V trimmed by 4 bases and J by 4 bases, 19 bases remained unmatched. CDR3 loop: CASSRGLGSGLVTYEQYV. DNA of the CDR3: TGTGCCAGCAGCCGGGGATTAGGGTCGGGACTAGTAACGTACGAGCAGTACGTC.